These 2 T cell receptor beta chains came from one sample sequenced in a study of Ad26.COV2.S vaccination and SARS-CoV-2 variants. Treatment reported: roughly 19 received Ad26.COV2.S at low or high dose, single or two shots; five or six received placebo; per-sample allocation not given. The samples were gathered on day 63 after the first injection of vaccine or placebo. Measured with immunoSEQ multiplex PCR; TCRdb has only the in-frame clones, and not every one. Of over 250,000 clones detected, about 90% appear once; the ten largest clones hold 2.5% to 3.5%. Here the sequenced sample was peripheral blood, taken in a trial of Ad26.COV2.S vaccine versus placebo. The receptors were gathered from a person between 18 and 65 years old who received the Ad26.COV2.S COVID-19 vaccine or a placebo.

The V call is TRBV28, the J call TRBJ2-7, with D tentatively TRBD1 or TRBD2 (6 bases each). This CDR3 contains 14 residues. Trimming took off 7 bases at V and 3 bases at J, with 16 bases between the two ends. Germline V gives CDR1 MDHEN, CDR2 SYDVKM. The CDR3 protein is CASKEGGFFYEQYF. DNA for the CDR3: TGTGCCAGCAAGGAGGGGGGATTTTTCTACGAGCAGTACTTC. Supplemented by reference TRBV28 and TRBJ2-7, the full variable domain reads DVKVTQSSRYLVKRTGEKVFLECVQDMDHENMFWYRQDPGLGLRLIYFSYDVKMKEKGDIPEGYSVSREKKERFSLILESASTNQTSMYLCASKEGGFFYEQYFGPGTRLTVT.

This chain links TRBV2 with TRBJ2-7; TRBD2 matches at 7 bases. J lost 3 bases, V lost 1 base, and 9 bases had no gene match. The CDR3 runs to 16 residues. Germline assignment: CDR1 SNHLY and CDR2 FYNNEI. The CDR3 reads CASSEGSGPPNYEQYF. The CDR3 DNA reads TGTGCCAGCAGTGAAGGTAGCGGGCCGCCCAACTACGAGCAGTACTTC.